This TCR beta chain appears in the sequencing data of a study of blood T cell repertoires in COVID-19. Here immunoSEQ multiplex PCR was the method, and the copy in TCRdb shows in-frame clones only, minus some. The repertoire holds about 200,000 clones, with approximately 85% as singletons. CDR1 and CDR2 from the germline V gene are SGHRS and YFSETQ. The CDR3 consists of 15 residues. Between the trimmed V and J ends, which lost 4 bases and 0 bases, there was a span of 14 bases. This TCR was sampled from a woman aged 50 to 65 with active or convalescent COVID-19. The chain employs TRBV5-1 and TRBJ2-7, with TRBD1 as a possible D gene (5 bases). Input material: peripheral blood. CDR3 in DNA: TGCGCCAGCAGCGTGGTAGGCACAGGCTCCTACGAGCAGTACTTC. Protein sequence: CASSVVGTGSYEQYF.